This is a list of T cell receptor beta chains from one sample in a study of T cell responses to AZD1222 COVID-19 vaccine. This table comes from immunoSEQ multiplex PCR, and its TCRdb copy is limited to in-frame clones, with some not included. The sample contains 120,000 to 150,000 clones, 92% of which appear only once. The specimen was peripheral blood, collected on day 0 of AZD1222 vaccination. The receptor source for this set is an adult in good health. The CDR3 runs from the conserved cysteine through the conserved F or W.

V gene	CDR3 protein
TRBV19	CASSRGTGRVTGELFF
TRBV14	CASSQVSQGVIYEQYF
TRBV14	CASSQVSSWDGTNTEAFF
TRBV7-3	CASSPSGGPLLETQYF
TRBV28	CASSFRDDSYEQYF
TRBV5-4	CASRGTSGETQYF
TRBV9	CASSVQGFYGYTF
TRBV7-2	CASSLRLAGYSYNEQFF
TRBV27	CASSTGTGHTEAFF
TRBV9	CASSYSGQGNTEAFF
TRBV3-1/TRBV3-2	CASSPTVAGLYSNQPQHF
TRBV24-1	CATSGTGLGEDTQYF
TRBV18	CASSPTVTGTRVGETQYF
TRBV21-1	CARRTGPWGSDTQYF
TRBV6-1	CASSEARSGNQPQHF
TRBV5-8	CASSWGQFNQPQHF
TRBV6-5	CATSPGAGGYTF
TRBV11-2	CASSSTVRGHGDYGYTF
TRBV18	CASSPSQGGNEKLFF
TRBV7-3	CASSLNSGVGETQYF
TRBV9	CASSTRGGLTGELFF
TRBV4-1	CASSLVIGREGSTDTQYF
TRBV5-5	CASSSYDQQETQYF
TRBV11-3	CASSLDTGTKAKNIQYF
TRBV15	CATSRDRTSAGEQFF
TRBV6-5	CASSYSDRGSTEQYF
TRBV5-1	CASSSEVGGLYNEQFF
TRBV24-1	CATSEAGDDNEQFF